The subject of this entry is one TCR beta chain. Its antigen is currently unknown. The data derive from a study of vaccination and CD4 T cells after COVID-19. Across the study: Post-COVID draws followed diagnosis by a median around 95 days (range 35 to 161). Overlapping spike peptides of SARS-CoV-2, HCoV-NL63, HCoV-OC43 and HCoV-229E were used, and cells were stimulated with them.

The Oncomine TCR Beta short-read assay sequenced DNA from cultured CD4+ T cells. CD4+ T cells were cultured, and genomic DNA was extracted from them. One entry per CDR3 protein, called by TCRdb with MiXCR from the PCR reads. The sample carries about 15,000 distinct CDR3 sequences, roughly 45% recorded once. Described treatment: roughly nine-day PBMC culture with coronavirus spike peptide pools or control peptides (ViraFEST assay). Some 2.2 million PBMCs were grown per well alongside 10 IU/ml IL-2 and 9.5 to 10 ug/ml peptide pools. Per germline, CDR1 LNHDA and CDR2 SQIVND (reference sequence). CDR3 length: 14 amino acids. V was shortened by 6 bases and J by 0 bases, with 12 bases between the two germline ends.

V gene TRBV19 combines with J gene TRBJ2-7, with D perhaps matching TRBD1 or TRBD2 (6 bases each). Sequencing was carried out using cultured CD4+ T cells from blood. The clonotype comes from a human donor with COVID-19. CDR3 DNA: TGTGCCAGTAGAGGGGGGAAGGGCTCCTACGAGCAGTACTTC. Amino acids: CASRGGKGSYEQYF.